The 22 T cell receptor beta chains below come from one sample, sequenced in a study of molecular identifiers for immune sequencing clone quantification. TCRdb redid the calling of the PCR reads with MiXCR, one entry per CDR3 protein. The sample consists of roughly 97,000 distinct CDR3 sequences, 20% to 25% of them appearing once. Sequencing was done on a sample of naive CD8+ T cells from blood, with Jurkat cell RNA spiked in. Documented subset: FACS-sorted CD8+CD4-CCR7+CD45RA+ naive T cells. The receptors were sampled from a human donor in good health. Some libraries in this study had Jurkat cell RNA spiked in.

This clonotype was counted only a few times. The gene calls are TRBV4-1 and TRBJ2-7, with D possibly matching TRBD2 (7 bases). Germline V lookup: CDR1 MGHRA, CDR2 YSYEKL. The V and J ends lost 0 bases and 3 bases respectively, with 15 bases between them. The CDR3 extends over 16 amino acids. The CDR3 coding sequence is TGCGCCAGCAGCCAAGAAAGGGGGAGGGGGGACTACGAGCAGTACTTC. Its translation: CASSQERGRGDYEQYF.

This clonotype has only one observation. A much more abundant neighbour one base away suggests this may be a read error. Without the conserved terminal phenylalanine or tryptophan, this CDR3 likely stems from a read error. V and J are TRBV28 and TRBJ1-1; 11 bases are a match to TRBD1. This CDR3 spans 15 amino acids. The germline V gene has CDR1 MDHEN and CDR2 SYDVKM. The V segment lost 6 bases and the J segment 1 base; nucleotides outside the gene matches: 4. The CDR3 sequence is CASRWDRGSNTEAFS. The CDR3 DNA is TGTGCCAGCAGATGGGACAGGGGGTCGAACACTGAAGCTTTCTCT.

Notes on this clonotype: A single base separates this from a much larger clone, so it may be a read error. The CDR3 DNA sequence: TGTACCAGCACGGGATCTAACTATGGCTACACCTTC. Its protein is CTSTGSNYGYTF. The chain has TRBV6-2 or TRBV6-3 and TRBJ1-2; D uncertain. The germline CDR1 and CDR2 sequences are MNHEY and SVGEGT. The CDR3 extends over 12 amino acids.

There are a few counts of this clonotype. The genes are TRBV19 and TRBJ2-5; TRBD2 is a possible D gene (5 bases). Trimming cost V 6 bases and J 6 bases, with 5 bases left between them. The CDR3 extends over 10 amino acids. Germline V gene sequence: CDR1 LNHDA, CDR2 SQIVND (reference sequence). DNA for the CDR3: TGTGCCAGTAGCGGGAAGACCCAGTACTTC. It translates to CASSGKTQYF.

This clonotype has a count of ten or more. The chain uses TRBV4-1 and TRBJ2-2; D is unresolved. CDR1 is MGHRA, CDR2 YSYEKL, per germline. The CDR3 length is 16 residues. Trimming removed 0 bases from V and 6 bases from J, with 14 bases in between. CDR3 sequence (DNA): TGCGCCAGCAGCCAAGATTTGGAATCGGTCCCCGGGGAGCTGTTTTTT. It is translated as CASSQDLESVPGELFF.

This clonotype occurred many times. The gene calls are TRBV7-9 and TRBJ2-7; D gene uncertain. The length of the CDR3 is 13 residues. V lost 1 base and J lost 5, with 9 bases in between. Germline assignment: CDR1 SEHNR and CDR2 FQNEAQ (reference sequence). The CDR3 sequence is CASSLVADHEQYF. The CDR3 nucleotides are TGTGCCAGCAGCTTAGTGGCTGACCACGAGCAGTACTTC.

In the case of this clonotype: One base away lies a much larger clone, so this may be a sequencing read error. The chain's CDR3 is CASSEGGGSGNIIYF. CDR3 in DNA: TGTGCCAGCAGTGAAGGAGGTGGCTCTGGAAACATCATATATTTT. The V gene is TRBV9, the J gene TRBJ1-3; D not resolved. The germline CDR1 and CDR2 sequences are SGDLS and YYNGEE. CDR3 length: 15 amino acids.

The J gene is TRBJ2-7, the V gene TRBV9; 10 bases align to TRBD1. The CDR3 extends over 15 amino acids. In germline, CDR1 is SGDLS, CDR2 YYNGEE. Losses at the gene ends were 0 bases for V and 8 bases for J; bases not matched to a gene: 8. CDR3 protein: CASSVEGTGDIQQYF. The CDR3 nucleotides read TGTGCCAGCAGCGTAGAGGGGACAGGGGATATTCAGCAGTACTTC.

V and J are TRBV6-1 and TRBJ2-7, with 10 nucleotides matching TRBD2. The junction had 3 bases not matched to a gene; V was cut back by 4 bases and J by 3 bases. Germline values: CDR1 MNHNS, CDR2 SASEGT. The CDR3 is made up of 14 amino acids. CDR3 region: CASSALAGVYEQYF. The CDR3 bases are TGTGCCAGCAGTGCCCTAGCGGGAGTCTACGAGCAGTACTTC.

With regard to this clonotype: Being one base from a much bigger clone, this may be a read error. The chain carries TRBV28 and TRBJ2-1; the match to TRBD2 covers 12 bases. CDR3 size: 15 residues. In germline, CDR1 is MDHEN, CDR2 SYDVKM. The CDR3 coding sequence is TGTGCCAGCCGTTTGGGACTAGCGGGCACCAATGAGCAGTTCTTC. The encoded protein is CASRLGLAGTNEQFF.

This clonotype was recorded many times. The J gene is TRBJ2-7, the V gene TRBV20-1; the D is unclear. This CDR3 is built from 15 residues. Trimming took off 0 bases at V and 0 bases at J, with 12 bases between the two ends. Germline CDR1 DFQATT, CDR2 SNEGSKA (reference sequence). CDR3 bases: TGCAGTGCTAGAGATCACATGTCACTCTCCTACGAGCAGTACTTC. Translating it yields CSARDHMSLSYEQYF.

This clonotype was recorded at least ten times. The chain combines TRBV4-1 with TRBJ1-6; 9 nucleotides match TRBD1. Per the germline V gene, CDR1 is MGHRA and CDR2 is YSYEKL. The CDR3 has 13 residues. V gave up 3 bases and J gave up 13 bases; unmatched junction bases: 4. The CDR3 nucleotides are TGCGCCAGCAGCCAGGGACAGGGATTCCCCCTCCACTTT. Translating it yields CASSQGQGFPLHF.

Comments on this clonotype: A much larger clone differs by one base, so this may be a read error. The chain joins TRBV3-1 to TRBJ2-7, with a weak D call TRBD2 (7 bases). The CDR3 length is 15 residues. Germline CDR1 LGHDT, CDR2 YNNKEL (reference sequence). CDR3 nucleotide sequence: TGTGCCAGCAGCCAAGACGTCGGGGGGCCCTACGAGCAGCACTTC. Amino acid sequence: CASSQDVGGPYEQHF.

This clonotype occurred many times. The J gene is TRBJ2-1, the V gene TRBV7-8; the D call may be TRBD1 or TRBD2 (5 bases each). CDR1 SGHVS and CDR2 FQNEAQ come from the germline V gene. Trimming removed 4 bases at V and 5 bases at J, with 21 bases between. CDR3 length: 17 residues. The CDR3 DNA sequence: TGTGCCAGCAGCTCGACCATGGGGCCCAGGCGGGACAATGAGCAGTTCTTC. The encoded protein is CASSSTMGPRRDNEQFF.

In its sample, this clonotype was seen a few times. The V and J genes are TRBV6-2 or TRBV6-3 and TRBJ1-5; D is uncertain. The CDR3 has 14 amino acids. V was shortened by 2 bases and J by 4 bases, with 9 bases between the two germline ends. Germline-derived CDR1 and CDR2 are MNHEY and SVGEGT. The CDR3, as DNA: TGTGCCAGCAGTTACAGGCCAGCGAATCAGCCCCAGCATTTT. The encoded protein is CASSYRPANQPQHF.

This clonotype came up many times. V is TRBV6-5 and J is TRBJ2-7; the D gene is possibly TRBD1 (7 bases). This CDR3 spans 15 amino acids. Deletions cut 2 bases from V and 1 base from J, with 12 bases between. Germline assignment: CDR1 MNHEY and CDR2 SVGAGI. The chain's CDR3 is CASSYGGTASYEQYF. The CDR3 region has the DNA TGTGCCAGCAGTTACGGGGGGACAGCTTCCTACGAGCAGTACTTC.

The chain has TRBV11-2 and TRBJ2-7, with TRBD1 identical over 8 bases. The CDR3 totals 13 residues. The germline gives CDR1 SGHAT, CDR2 FQNNGV. V was pared by 5 bases and J by 2 bases, with 2 bases of the junction left unmatched. CDR3 region: CASSPQGAYEQYF. CDR3 DNA sequence: TGTGCCAGCAGCCCACAGGGGGCCTACGAGCAGTACTTC.

Details on this clonotype: One junction end does not reproduce the germline sequence, and a read error may be involved. The chain carries TRBV11-1 and TRBJ2-1; TRBD1 matches at 8 bases. Germline V gives CDR1 SGHAT, CDR2 FQDESV (reference sequence). The CDR3 consists of 17 residues. The CDR3 nucleotides read TGTGCCAGCAGCTTAGTGGCTAGGCAGGGGGCCTACAATGAGCAGTCGTTC. It yields the protein CASSLVARQGAYNEQSF.

As regards this clonotype: This could be a read error, since a much larger clone is one nucleotide away. The J gene is TRBJ2-2, the V gene TRBV9; 7 nucleotides match TRBD2. Per germline, CDR1 SGDLS and CDR2 YYNGEE. The CDR3 totals 14 residues. For the CDR3, the DNA is TGTGCCTCACGGGGGACTAATGACGCCGGGGAGCTGATTTTT. This encodes CASRGTNDAGELIF.

This clonotype has a count of ten or more. The chain employs TRBV6-2 or TRBV6-3 and TRBJ1-5; D unclear. The CDR3 totals 14 residues. Trimming pared 6 bases from V and 2 bases from J, leaving 11 bases between. Germline loops: CDR1 MNHEY, CDR2 SVGEGT. CDR3: CASSPAIRNQPQHF. CDR3 DNA sequence: TGTGCCAGCAGCCCAGCTATTCGCAATCAGCCCCAGCATTTT.

V usage is TRBV29-1 and J usage is TRBJ2-2; maybe TRBD2 (5 bases). This CDR3 comprises 15 residues. The germline CDR1 and CDR2 sequences are SQVTM and ANQGSEA. V lost 1 base, J lost 1 base, and 10 bases lay in between. The CDR3 reads CSVEARGLNTGELFF. The CDR3 coding sequence is TGCAGCGTTGAAGCCCGAGGGCTGAACACCGGGGAGCTGTTTTTT.

The sample holds many counts of this clonotype. The chain carries TRBV7-9 and TRBJ2-2; D possibly corresponds to TRBD1 (5 bases). This CDR3 has 14 residues. V was trimmed by 8 bases and J by 0 bases, leaving 10 bases between them. Per the germline V gene, CDR1 is SEHNR and CDR2 is FQNEAQ (reference sequence). CDR3 sequence: CASRDSSNTGELFF. In nucleotides, the CDR3 is TGTGCCAGCCGAGACAGTTCGAACACCGGGGAGCTGTTTTTT.